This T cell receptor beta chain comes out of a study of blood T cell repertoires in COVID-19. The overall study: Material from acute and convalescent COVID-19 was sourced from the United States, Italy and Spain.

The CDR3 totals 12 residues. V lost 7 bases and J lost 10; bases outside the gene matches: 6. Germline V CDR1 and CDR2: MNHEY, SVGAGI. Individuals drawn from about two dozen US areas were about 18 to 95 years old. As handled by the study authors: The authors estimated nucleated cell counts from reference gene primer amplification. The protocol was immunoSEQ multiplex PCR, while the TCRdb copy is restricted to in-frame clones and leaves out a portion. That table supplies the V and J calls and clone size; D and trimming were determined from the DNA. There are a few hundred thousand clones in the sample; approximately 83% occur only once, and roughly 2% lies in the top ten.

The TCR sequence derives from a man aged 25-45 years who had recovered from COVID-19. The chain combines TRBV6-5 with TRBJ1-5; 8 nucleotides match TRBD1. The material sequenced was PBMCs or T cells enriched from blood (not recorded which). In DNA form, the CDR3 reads TGTGCCAGCAAGACAGGGGATGGTCCCCAGCATTTT. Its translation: CASKTGDGPQHF.